The 18 T cell receptor beta chains reported below all come from one sample, sequenced in a study of shared clonotypes between healthy human individuals. Assay used: immunoSEQ multiplex PCR; TCRdb lists only in-frame clones, some missing. Among about 2.4 million clones listed, over 85% were seen once. Sequences were obtained from naive CD4+ T cells from PBMCs. Subset reported: CD45RA+ positively selected. Receptor source: a man younger than 35 in good health. Some clones in this sample may be carry-over from other donors' samples.

The gene calls are TRBV4-1 and TRBJ1-5; possible D gene TRBD1, 6 bases. CDR1 is MGHRA, CDR2 YSYEKL, per germline. The length of the CDR3 is 18 residues. V gave up 1 base and J gave up 1 base, with 17 bases separating them. CDR3 loop: CASSQVLGGGKSNQPQHF. CDR3 coding DNA: TGCGCCAGCAGCCAAGTCTTAGGGGGGGGTAAGAGCAATCAGCCCCAGCATTTT.

The V and J genes are TRBV10-3 and TRBJ2-3; possible D gene TRBD1, 6 bases. V lost 7 bases to trimming and J lost 3 bases, with 17 bases between them. There are 15 residues in the CDR3. CDR1 is ENHRY and CDR2 is SYGVKD in the germline V gene. The CDR3 DNA reads as TGTGCCATCATGGGGGCTCGCAGGGAAACAGATACGCAGTATTTT. Amino acids: CAIMGARRETDTQYF.

The chain links TRBV6-1 to TRBJ1-3, with D perhaps matching TRBD1 (6 bases). V was pared by 6 bases and J by 4 bases, with 16 bases between. Germline assignment: CDR1 MNHNS and CDR2 SASEGT. The CDR3 contains 15 residues. This chain's CDR3 is CASSENRDGGNTIYF. The CDR3 DNA reads TGTGCCAGCAGCGAGAACAGGGACGGAGGAAACACCATATATTTT.

The chain couples TRBV9 to TRBJ2-1, with 11 bases lining up with TRBD2. CDR1 and CDR2 (germline): SGDLS, YYNGEE. With V trimmed by 0 bases and J by 12 bases, 11 bases remained unmatched. The CDR3 is 16 amino acids. CDR3 nucleotides: TGTGCCAGCAGCGTAGGGCTAGCGGGAGGTGTCGTCGGGCAGTTCTTC. Translation: CASSVGLAGGVVGQFF.

This clone has a single count. CDR3 region: CASSSLGGPGLVNTEAFF. CDR3 nucleotides: TGTGCCAGCAGCTCCCTGGGGGGGCCGGGTCTGGTGAACACTGAAGCTTTCTTT. V is TRBV7-3 and J is TRBJ1-1; D perhaps matches TRBD1 (6 bases). Germline CDR1 and CDR2: SGHTA and FQGTGA. V was shortened by 4 bases and J by 0 bases, with 21 bases between the two germline ends. The CDR3 is made up of 18 amino acids.

The chain combines TRBV5-1 with TRBJ1-1; TRBD1 matches 7 bases. The CDR3 totals 14 residues. Unmatched junction bases numbered 6, after V lost 6 bases and J lost 1 base. The germline CDR1 and CDR2 sequences are SGHRS and YFSETQ. DNA of the CDR3: TGCGCCAGCACCCAACAGGGGTGGAACACTGAAGCTTTCTTT. Its translation is CASTQQGWNTEAFF.

The rearrangement uses TRBV5-1 and TRBJ2-3; D remains ambiguous. The CDR3 runs to 16 residues. V dropped 2 bases and J dropped 0 bases, with 13 bases sitting between them. Germline CDR1 SGHRS, CDR2 YFSETQ. CDR3 region: CASSFLVRRSTDTQYF. CDR3 DNA sequence: TGCGCCAGCAGCTTTCTTGTTCGGCGGAGCACAGATACGCAGTATTTT. Using reference TRBV5-1 and TRBJ2-3 for the parts outside the CDR3, the full variable domain is KAGVTQTPRYLIKTRGQQVTLSCSPISGHRSVSWYQQTPGQGLQFLFEYFSETQRNKGNFPGRFSGRQFSNSRSEMNVSTLELGDSALYLCASSFLVRRSTDTQYFGPGTRLTVL.

The chain uses TRBV19 and TRBJ2-6, with D perhaps assigned TRBD1 or TRBD2 (6 bases each). CDR3 length: 16 amino acids. Germline V CDR1 and CDR2: LNHDA, SQIVND (reference sequence). V lost 1 base to trimming and J lost 2 bases, with 9 bases between them. This CDR3 reads CASSIVGGTGANVLTF. Here the CDR3 DNA reads TGTGCCAGTAGTATAGTAGGGGGGACTGGGGCCAACGTCCTGACTTTC.

The chain joins TRBV10-3 to TRBJ1-2; 7 bases are shared with TRBD1. The CDR3 contains 15 residues. CDR1 is ENHRY, CDR2 SYGVKD, per germline. V shed 5 bases and J 3 bases; nucleotides not matched to a gene: 9. The CDR3 loop is CAISSSTGMDYGYTF. Here the CDR3 DNA reads TGTGCCATCAGTAGTTCGACAGGGATGGACTATGGCTACACCTTC.

V usage is TRBV5-1 and J usage is TRBJ1-4; TRBD1 is a possible D gene (6 bases). CDR1 is SGHRS, CDR2 YFSETQ, per germline. The germline V and J ends were trimmed by 2 bases and 4 bases, with 9 bases remaining between them. This CDR3 has 14 amino acids. The CDR3 reads CASSFKDSNEKLFF. The DNA of the CDR3 is TGCGCCAGCAGCTTTAAGGACAGTAATGAAAAACTGTTTTTT.

This chain links TRBV27 with TRBJ2-2; the match to TRBD2 covers 10 bases. CDR1 and CDR2 from the germline V gene are MNHEY and SMNVEV (reference sequence). The CDR3 is 14 amino acids. The J segment lost 7 bases and the V segment lost 7 bases, leaving 6 bases of the junction unmatched. The CDR3 bases are TGTGCCAGCACTAGCGGGAGTCTGGGCGGGGAGCTGTTTTTT. It translates to CASTSGSLGGELFF.

The chain uses TRBV6-1 and TRBJ1-2; D call uncertain. The germline gives CDR1 MNHNS, CDR2 SASEGT. V lost 8 bases and J lost 4, with 11 bases in between. CDR3 length: 12 amino acids. The CDR3 bases are TGTGCCAGCCGGACGCCAGGCTATGGCTACACCTTC. Protein: CASRTPGYGYTF.

The chain employs TRBV30 and TRBJ1-2; TRBD1 is a possible D gene (5 bases). Germline CDR1 is GTSNPN and CDR2 is SVGIG (reference sequence). The CDR3 spans 15 residues. V lost 2 bases and J lost 3, with 16 bases in between. The DNA for the CDR3 is TGTGCCTGGAGTAGACCCCAGACAGTATACTATGGCTACACCTTC. Amino acid sequence: CAWSRPQTVYYGYTF.

J is TRBJ2-5 and V is TRBV6-1; D is perhaps TRBD1 or TRBD2 (5 bases each). The CDR3 totals 15 residues. Germline V gene data show CDR1 as MNHNS and CDR2 as SASEGT. Trimming left V 4 bases short and J 2 bases short, with 14 bases between. DNA of the CDR3: TGTGCCAGCAGTGCTGGGGGTACTCGACAAGAGACCCAGTACTTC. Encoded protein: CASSAGGTRQETQYF.

J is TRBJ2-1 and V is TRBV11-2; no firm D call. This CDR3 comprises 15 residues. Trimming took off 6 bases at V and 3 bases at J, with 15 bases between the two ends. The germline V gene has CDR1 SGHAT and CDR2 FQNNGV. The CDR3: CASSDSHFNYNEQFF. The CDR3 bases are TGTGCCAGCAGTGACTCCCATTTCAACTACAATGAGCAGTTCTTC.

This rearrangement joins TRBV15 to TRBJ1-5; D not certain. CDR1 and CDR2 from the germline V gene are LNHNV and YYDKDF (reference sequence). The CDR3 length is 16 residues. V lost 3 bases, J lost 0 bases, and 12 bases lay in between. The CDR3 protein is CATSRDPKYSNQPQHF. CDR3 bases: TGTGCCACCAGCAGGGACCCGAAATATAGCAATCAGCCCCAGCATTTT.

The gene calls are TRBV4-1 and TRBJ1-1; 12 bases agree with TRBD1. J gave up 5 bases and V 3 bases, and 13 bases lay outside the gene matches. The length of the CDR3 is 18 residues. CDR1 is MGHRA, CDR2 YSYEKL, per germline. The CDR3 spells CASSHLGRGQGARTEAFF. The CDR3 region has the DNA TGCGCCAGCAGCCATCTCGGGCGGGGACAGGGGGCTAGAACTGAAGCTTTCTTT.

The rearrangement links TRBV11-2 to TRBJ2-3; TRBD2 matches 10 bases. The CDR3 is 16 amino acids. The germline V gene has CDR1 SGHAT and CDR2 FQNNGV. The V segment lost 6 bases and the J segment 2 bases; nucleotides outside the gene matches: 8. CDR3 sequence (DNA): TGTGCCAGCAGGCCTATAGCGGGAGGAATCACAGATACGCAGTATTTT. Protein product: CASRPIAGGITDTQYF.